This is a list of T cell receptor beta chains from one sample in a study of a mutant IDH1 vaccine in newly diagnosed glioma. The method was immunoSEQ multiplex PCR; TCRdb's version includes in-frame clones alone and lacks a portion of them. The sample contains under 150,000 clones, roughly 78% of which appear only once. No antigen has been identified for these receptors. The sequenced sample was PBMCs, obtained from a glioma patient whose treatment included an IDH1 peptide vaccine. The receptors originated from a man in his forties with glioma. CDR3s include the opening cysteine and the closing phenylalanine or tryptophan. Fields, in order: D gene, clone size, J gene, V gene, CDR3 DNA, CDR3 protein. The D gene is left open where the match is weak. Some rows mark clone size as missing; the rest say once, few, many or name a class of expanded clone.

D: .
size: .
J: TRBJ2-7
V: TRBV4-3
DNA: TGCGCCAGCAGCCAAGGCCCAGGGAAGACCTACGAGCAGTACTTC
CDR3: CASSQGPGKTYEQYF

D: TRBD2
size: .
J: TRBJ2-7
V: TRBV27
DNA: TGTGCCAGCAGTTCTAGCGGGGGACGCTACGAGCAGTACTTC
CDR3: CASSSSGGRYEQYF

D: .
size: .
J: TRBJ1-6
V: TRBV7-2
DNA: TGTGCCAGCAGCCCCCCGGGATCACCCCTCCACTTT
CDR3: CASSPPGSPLHF

D: .
size: once
J: TRBJ2-7
V: TRBV10-2
DNA: TGCGCCAGCAGTGAGTTGGGCGAGCAGTACTTC
CDR3: CASSELGEQYF

D: TRBD2
size: .
J: TRBJ2-3
V: TRBV7-6
DNA: TGTGCCAGCAGCTTGGGGGTAGCGGGGCCTCGCACAGATACGCAGTATTTT
CDR3: CASSLGVAGPRTDTQYF

D: TRBD2
size: few
J: TRBJ2-5
V: TRBV19
DNA: TGTGCCAGTAGTATCAATAGCGGGACGCAAGAGACCCAGTACTTC
CDR3: CASSINSGTQETQYF

D: TRBD2
size: .
J: TRBJ2-7
V: TRBV6-5
DNA: TGTGCCAGCAGCCGCAGCCTAGCGGGGGCCTACGAGCAGTACTTC
CDR3: CASSRSLAGAYEQYF

D: .
size: .
J: TRBJ1-4
V: TRBV13
DNA: TGTGCCAGCAGCGTTAGACAGAATGAAAAACTGTTTTTT
CDR3: CASSVRQNEKLFF

D: TRBD1
size: .
J: TRBJ2-5
V: TRBV7-3
DNA: TGTGCCAGCAGCTTCCGGGACAGGGGGCCAGGGGAGACCCAGTACTTC
CDR3: CASSFRDRGPGETQYF

D: .
size: .
J: TRBJ1-2
V: TRBV4-3
DNA: TGCGCCAGCAGCCAAGTTGGGGGAACGGGAGGCTACACCTTC
CDR3: CASSQVGGTGGYTF

D: .
size: once
J: TRBJ2-7
V: TRBV29-1
DNA: TGCAGCGCCGGGACGGGGAACGGCGAGCAGTACTTC
CDR3: CSAGTGNGEQYF

D: .
size: .
J: TRBJ1-3
V: TRBV28
DNA: TGTGCCAGCAGTCAGCCCCGGGCCCCCTCTGGAAACACCATATATTTT
CDR3: CASSQPRAPSGNTIYF

D: .
size: .
J: TRBJ1-1
V: TRBV6-4
DNA: TGTGCCAGCAGTGACAGGGTGAACACTGAAGCTTTCTTT
CDR3: CASSDRVNTEAFF

D: .
size: .
J: TRBJ2-7
V: TRBV6-6
DNA: TGTGCCAGCAGCGATACCGACCCGGGCGCCGAGCAGTACTTC
CDR3: CASSDTDPGAEQYF

D: .
size: .
J: TRBJ2-7
V: TRBV10-3
DNA: TGTGCCATCAGTGAAGGGGGAGGCCCCTACGAGCAGTACTTC
CDR3: CAISEGGGPYEQYF

D: .
size: .
J: TRBJ1-1
V: TRBV19
DNA: TGTGCCAGTAGTATTAAGGGGCCGGGGGTCGAAGCTTTCTTT
CDR3: CASSIKGPGVEAFF

D: .
size: .
J: TRBJ1-1
V: TRBV5-1
DNA: TGCGCCAGCAGCTTCGGCAACAAAAACACTGAAGCTTTCTTT
CDR3: CASSFGNKNTEAFF

D: .
size: .
J: TRBJ2-1
V: TRBV4-1
DNA: TGCGCCAGCAGCCAAGACCCCAGGGGCGGGAGTTACAATGAGCAGTTCTTC
CDR3: CASSQDPRGGSYNEQFF

D: .
size: .
J: TRBJ2-2
V: TRBV9
DNA: TGTGCCAGCAGCGTTACCCACGGGGGCGGGGAGCTGTTTTTT
CDR3: CASSVTHGGGELFF

D: TRBD1
size: .
J: TRBJ2-4
V: TRBV2
DNA: TGTGCCAGCAGTGAACGGGCAGGGGGCGCGAAAAACATTCAGTACTTC
CDR3: CASSERAGGAKNIQYF

D: .
size: .
J: TRBJ1-1
V: TRBV11-2
DNA: TGTGCCAGCAGCTTAGTAACGGGGGGATTTGCTGAAGCTTTCTTT
CDR3: CASSLVTGGFAEAFF

D: .
size: .
J: TRBJ2-3
V: TRBV9
DNA: TGTGCCAGCAGCACCCAGGGGACCCTAGGCACAGATACGCAGTATTTT
CDR3: CASSTQGTLGTDTQYF

D: .
size: .
J: TRBJ2-5
V: TRBV18
DNA: TGTGCCAGCTCACCAGGCAGGGGCGGTGAGACCCAGTACTTC
CDR3: CASSPGRGGETQYF

D: .
size: .
J: TRBJ2-7
V: TRBV19
DNA: TGTGCCACCCAGACAAAAACCTACGAGCAGTACTTC
CDR3: CATQTKTYEQYF

D: .
size: .
J: TRBJ1-2
V: TRBV4-3
DNA: TGCGCCAGCAGCCAAGGCCCAGGTCAGAACTATGGCTACACCTTC
CDR3: CASSQGPGQNYGYTF

D: .
size: .
J: TRBJ1-5
V: TRBV7-8
DNA: TGTGCCAGCAGCTTCGGACAGATCAATCAGCCCCAGCATTTT
CDR3: CASSFGQINQPQHF

D: TRBD2
size: .
J: TRBJ2-7
V: TRBV10-3
DNA: TGTGCCATCAGTGAGTATAGCGGGACGAGAGCCTACGAGCAGTACTTC
CDR3: CAISEYSGTRAYEQYF

D: .
size: few
J: TRBJ1-1
V: TRBV4-3
DNA: TGCGCCAGCAGTAGGGCGAACACTGAAGCTTTCTTT
CDR3: CASSRANTEAFF

D: .
size: .
J: TRBJ1-2
V: TRBV19
DNA: TGTGCCAGTAGTATGCCCCGACACGCCGACTATGGCTACACCTTC
CDR3: CASSMPRHADYGYTF

D: .
size: .
J: TRBJ1-3
V: TRBV7-6
DNA: TGTGCCAGCAGAGGGGACATCCGCTCTGGAAACACCATATATTTT
CDR3: CASRGDIRSGNTIYF

D: .
size: .
J: TRBJ1-1
V: TRBV11-2
DNA: TGTGCCAGCAGCTTTGGAATAACAGGGATGAACACTGAAGCTTTCTTT
CDR3: CASSFGITGMNTEAFF

D: .
size: .
J: TRBJ2-3
V: TRBV6-1
DNA: TGTGCCAGCAGTGAAGCAGGGGCTAGCACAGATACGCAGTATTTT
CDR3: CASSEAGASTDTQYF

D: .
size: once
J: TRBJ2-7
V: TRBV7-8
DNA: TGTGCCAGCAGCTGGTCGTCTTCCTACGAGCAGTACTTC
CDR3: CASSWSSSYEQYF

D: .
size: .
J: TRBJ1-3
V: TRBV7-8
DNA: TGTGCCAGCAGCCCCGGGGTCTCAGGAAACACCATATATTTT
CDR3: CASSPGVSGNTIYF

D: TRBD1
size: .
J: TRBJ1-4
V: TRBV4-1
DNA: TGCGCCAGCAGCCCAGAAGGGACAGCTGCAACTAATGAAAAACTGTTTTTT
CDR3: CASSPEGTAATNEKLFF

D: .
size: .
J: TRBJ2-7
V: TRBV27
DNA: TGTGCCAGCAGCCTGTCTGCGGTCTCCTACGAGCAGTACTTC
CDR3: CASSLSAVSYEQYF

D: TRBD1
size: .
J: TRBJ1-1
V: TRBV7-9
DNA: TGTGCCAGCAGCATGGGACAGGGGAGGGGAAACACTGAAGCTTTCTTT
CDR3: CASSMGQGRGNTEAFF

D: TRBD2
size: once
J: TRBJ2-7
V: TRBV18
DNA: TGTGCCAGCTCGCCGACTAGCGGGAGCTCCTACGAGCAGTACTTC
CDR3: CASSPTSGSSYEQYF

D: .
size: .
J: TRBJ2-1
V: TRBV11-3
DNA: TGTGCCAGCAGCTTAGAGGGGGATGAGCAGTTCTTC
CDR3: CASSLEGDEQFF

D: TRBD2
size: .
J: TRBJ2-1
V: TRBV11-3
DNA: TGTGCCAGCAGCTTTAGCGGGGGGTTTGATGAGCAGTTCTTC
CDR3: CASSFSGGFDEQFF

D: TRBD1
size: .
J: TRBJ2-7
V: TRBV5-1
DNA: TGCGCCAGCAGCTGGTCCGGGACAGGGTCAGACGAGCAGTACTTC
CDR3: CASSWSGTGSDEQYF

D: .
size: few
J: TRBJ1-1
V: TRBV19
DNA: TGTGCCAGTAGTATAGCACCAGGGGTAGGTGTTCGGTACACTGAAGCTTTCTTT
CDR3: CASSIAPGVGVRYTEAFF

D: .
size: .
J: TRBJ2-1
V: TRBV6-5
DNA: TGTGCCAGCAGTTACTTAAGGGGGACCAATTACAATGAGCAGTTCTTC
CDR3: CASSYLRGTNYNEQFF

D: .
size: once
J: TRBJ2-1
V: TRBV5-1
DNA: TGCGCCAGCAGCTTGGGACTATCGGCCTACAATGAGCAGTTCTTC
CDR3: CASSLGLSAYNEQFF

D: .
size: .
J: TRBJ2-3
V: TRBV7-8
DNA: TGTGCCAGCAGCTTAGACTCCAGCACAGATACGCAGTATTTT
CDR3: CASSLDSSTDTQYF

D: .
size: .
J: TRBJ1-3
V: TRBV6-1
DNA: TGTGCCAGCAAAGGGGGGGACTTCTCTGGAAACACCATATATTTT
CDR3: CASKGGDFSGNTIYF

D: TRBD1
size: .
J: TRBJ2-3
V: TRBV7-2
DNA: TGTGCCAGCAGCGTAATACAGGGGGCAGATACGCAGTATTTT
CDR3: CASSVIQGADTQYF

D: TRBD1
size: many
J: TRBJ1-1
V: TRBV6-1
DNA: TGTGCCAGCAGTCGACAGGGTGGGGACACTGAAGCTTTCTTT
CDR3: CASSRQGGDTEAFF